This TCR beta chain comes out of a study of blood T cell repertoires in COVID-19 (dated by TCRdb to 2020 to 2022). About the full investigation: Collaborator samples came from the United States, Italy and Spain and covered acute and convalescent phases of COVID-19. HLA class I and class II types, where available, came from metadata supplied by the sample provider rather than from assay-based typing. The sample metadata nearly always contained a de-identified subject ID, COVID-19 status, age in years and sex. Samples came from the ongoing ImmuneRACE study (first 160 participants) plus 1,254 subjects from 6 global collaborators. The repertoires were released in a freely available public database meant as a resource for research on the immune response to SARS-CoV-2. Deeply sampled blood TCRbeta repertoires from subjects exposed to, actively infected with, or recovered from COVID-19 were included in the dataset. The prospective study material was composed of cDNA or gDNA derived from T cells, B-cell-depleted T cells, or PBMCs.

In Seattle, one collaborating source enrolled patients while the infection was active and tracked those patients longitudinally over the course of disease. Each collaborating institution followed its own protocols to collect whole blood in K2EDTA tubes. For TCRbeta analysis, collaborators shipped samples in one of three forms: frozen whole blood, isolated PBMCs, or DNA extracted from either of those sample types. Overall study outcomes, separate from this receptor: How much clinical and demographic metadata was included differed by source and by participant, and the metadata was provided uncurated.

TCRbeta CDR3 regions were amplified from genomic DNA using the immunoSEQ Assay, a bias-controlled multiplex PCR. Processing in the source paper ran as follows. Within the assay, amplification of reference gene primers was used to estimate how many nucleated cells each sample contained. To quantify the absolute abundance of each unique TCRbeta CDR3 rearrangement, sequence reads were collapsed and filtered. For each sample, productive Simpson clonality was calculated by taking the square root of Simpson's diversity index across productive rearrangements. This is the immuneACCESS table as TCRdb keeps it, with only in-frame sequences that have V and J called. A part of the clones is gone; compared with another copy, unresolved V genes explain less than half, and the rest is unexplained. The DNA was the basis for D and trimming; V, J and clone size are from that table. This sample lists roughly 410,000 clones; approximately 89% were detected once. The ten largest clones capture about 1.4% of the sample.

This clone was observed a few times. The antigen it binds to is not known. No much larger clonotype is one base removed from it; base qualities were not supplied. V is shortened by 0 bases, J by 7 bases, and the region joining them spans 15 bases. From the germline V gene, CDR1 is SQVTM and CDR2 is ANQGSEA. The CDR3 covers 14 residues, taking in both the cysteine and the phenylalanine. The retained sequence is limited to the CDR3, 42 bases, with the frame set at the first base. Recombination linked TRBV29-1 to TRBJ1-2; the D gene assignment is ambiguous. The sequenced material came from peripheral blood. This TCR was sampled from a woman aged 40 to 50 with COVID-19, enrolled during active disease. The sequence in DNA is TGCAGCGTTGAAGATCTAAACAGATCTCGTGGCTACACCTTC. This sequence encodes CSVEDLNRSRGYTF.